A single TCR beta chain is shown here with its context. This entry is derived from a study of shared clonotypes between healthy human individuals. Trimming cost V 4 bases and J 9 bases, with 10 bases left between them. Germline V CDR1 and CDR2: MNHNS, SASEGT. The CDR3 spans 12 residues. The method was immunoSEQ multiplex PCR; TCRdb's version includes in-frame clones alone and lacks a portion of them. The table lists 1.5 million to 2.5 million clones, roughly 94% of them singletons. Terminally differentiated effector memory CD45RA+ cells were left out of the naive CD8 fraction, which was CD45RO-negative and positively selected for CCR7.

The V and J genes are TRBV6-1 and TRBJ1-5, with no clear D. The sample comprised naive CD8+ T cells sorted from blood. The receptor's source is a man aged 18 to 29 in good health. The CDR3 DNA reads as TGTGCCAGCAGTGCGGGTGATTCGCCCCAGCATTTT. Its protein product is CASSAGDSPQHF.